This T cell receptor (beta chain) is drawn from a study of cytomegalovirus exposure and HLA in healthy donors. PCR employed 60 Vbeta and 13 Jbeta primers. In the original analysis: Later reanalysis found roughly 80 million unique TCR beta chains, roughly 10 million of them shared. Sequenced by immunoSEQ multiplex PCR; TCRdb stores in-frame clones only, minus some. The V and J calls and clone size come from that table; D and trimming were worked out from the DNA. Among around 99,000 clones listed, approximately 79% were seen once. As regards this clone: Its antigen is as yet unknown.

Study-wide results and limits: The study put 150 to 200 TCR beta chains on its list as cytomegalovirus-associated.

This receptor was taken from a woman between 40 and 50 years old in good health and CMV-seropositive. Sequenced: PBMCs.

CDR3 loop: CASSQEGQGRGEQYF. The CDR3 nucleotides are TGCGCCAGCAGCCAGGAGGGACAGGGGAGAGGGGAGCAGTACTTC. This rearrangement joins TRBV4-1 to TRBJ2-7, with 10 nucleotides matching TRBD1. The CDR3 totals 15 residues. V shed 3 bases, J shed 7 bases, and the junction held 9 bases outside the gene matches. The germline V gene has CDR1 MGHRA and CDR2 YSYEKL.